The present T cell receptor (beta chain) was sequenced within a study of blood T cell repertoires in COVID-19. V dropped 0 bases and J dropped 9 bases, with 11 bases sitting between them. The CDR3 sequence is 13 residues long. Germline CDR1 is SGHAT and CDR2 is FQNNGV. The method was immunoSEQ multiplex PCR; TCRdb's version includes in-frame clones alone and lacks a portion of them. Here the sample spans about 120,000 clones, about 80% being singletons. The sequenced sample consisted of peripheral blood. V usage is TRBV11-2 and J usage is TRBJ2-5; D gene ambiguous. This receptor was obtained from a man in his 70s with active or convalescent COVID-19. The CDR3 protein is CASSLETHSPQYF. The CDR3 coding sequence is TGTGCCAGCAGCTTAGAAACACATTCCCCCCAGTACTTC. Using reference TRBV11-2 and TRBJ2-5 for the parts outside the CDR3, the full variable domain is EAGVAQSPRYKIIEKRQSVAFWCNPISGHATLYWYQQILGQGPKLLIQFQNNGVVDDSQLPKDRFSAERLKGVDSTLKIQPAKLEDSAVYLCASSLETHSPQYFGPGTRLLVL.